These 21 T cell receptor beta chains were all obtained from the same sample, sequenced in a study of CD4 T cells in relation to SARS-CoV-2 and coronaviruses. These TCRs' antigens remain unknown. Clones were read by immunoSEQ multiplex PCR, and TCRdb kept only the in-frame ones, dropping some. The sample has some 32,000 clones; roughly 82% are singletons. Specimen: memory CD4+ T cells from PBMCs, cultured in vitro. Every receptor here comes from an adult with COVID-19.

The chain carries TRBV7-2 and TRBJ2-3; TRBD2 agrees at 7 bases. V lost 2 bases and J lost 3; bases outside the gene matches: 5. The CDR3 covers 15 residues. Germline lookup yields CDR1 SGHTA and CDR2 FQGNSA. Written as DNA, the CDR3 is TGTGCCAGCAGCTTATTCTCCGGGAGGACAGATACGCAGTATTTT. Translating it yields CASSLFSGRTDTQYF.

The rearrangement joins TRBV4-2 to TRBJ2-2, with TRBD2 identical over 11 bases. Losses at the gene ends were 1 base for V and 7 bases for J; bases not matched to a gene: 11. Germline CDR1 is LGHNA and CDR2 is YNFKEQ. The CDR3 loop spans 18 amino acids. The CDR3 region is CASSQVRASGRYVGELFF. The CDR3 DNA sequence: TGTGCCAGCAGCCAAGTCCGAGCTAGCGGGAGGTATGTCGGGGAGCTGTTTTTT.

The chain recombines TRBV7-9 with TRBJ2-1; D is perhaps TRBD2 (5 bases). The germline V and J ends were trimmed by 1 base and 4 bases, with 5 bases remaining between them. This CDR3 is 13 amino acids long. Germline CDR1 SEHNR, CDR2 FQNEAQ (reference sequence). The CDR3 sequence is CASSLVAYNEQFF. CDR3 nucleotides: TGTGCCAGCAGCTTAGTAGCGTACAATGAGCAGTTCTTC.

This sequence joins TRBV14 and TRBJ2-2; D unclear. Trimming took 1 base from V and 3 from J, leaving 12 bases between them. CDR3 length: 16 amino acids. Germline V gene data show CDR1 as SGHDN and CDR2 as FVKESK. The CDR3 loop is CASSQVFYRDTGELFF. Here the CDR3 DNA reads TGTGCCAGCAGCCAAGTTTTTTATAGGGACACCGGGGAGCTGTTTTTT.

This chain uses TRBV28 with TRBJ1-2, with D unresolved. CDR1 MDHEN and CDR2 SYDVKM come from the germline V gene. V was clipped by 7 bases and J by 8 bases, with 11 bases between them. The CDR3 runs to 11 residues. The CDR3 DNA is TGTGCCAGCACCTCCGGGTTGGGCTACACCTTC. Translation: CASTSGLGYTF.

The chain uses TRBV6-5 and TRBJ1-4, with 7 nucleotides matching TRBD1. The CDR3 runs 14 residues. The germline gives CDR1 MNHEY, CDR2 SVGAGI. V gave up 5 bases and J gave up 6 bases; unmatched junction bases: 6. The CDR3 spells CASSPRRGDEKLFF. In DNA, the CDR3 is TGTGCCAGCAGTCCCCGCAGGGGGGATGAAAAACTGTTTTTT.

The chain couples TRBV11-1 to TRBJ1-1; D gene uncertain. Trimming removed 3 bases at V and 8 bases at J, with 16 bases between. Germline CDR1 reads SGHAT; CDR2 reads FQDESV (reference sequence). The CDR3 length is 14 residues. CDR3 residues: CASSFGSSAVEAFF. The CDR3 nucleotides are TGTGCCAGCAGCTTTGGTTCGTCCGCAGTGGAAGCTTTCTTT.

This rearrangement joins TRBV5-1 to TRBJ2-5; 9 nucleotides align to TRBD2. V was clipped by 4 bases and J by 0 bases; unmatched bases: 13. The CDR3 runs to 18 residues. Germline CDR1 reads SGHRS; CDR2 reads YFSETQ. In DNA form, the CDR3 reads TGCGCCAGCAGCCTCGCCCCGAGGGCTAGCGGGAACCAAGAGACCCAGTACTTC. Amino acids: CASSLAPRASGNQETQYF. Using reference TRBV5-1 and TRBJ2-5 for the parts outside the CDR3, the full variable domain is KAGVTQTPRYLIKTRGQQVTLSCSPISGHRSVSWYQQTPGQGLQFLFEYFSETQRNKGNFPGRFSGRQFSNSRSEMNVSTLELGDSALYLCASSLAPRASGNQETQYFGPGTRLLVL.

The chain joins TRBV6-4 to TRBJ1-2; D uncertain. Germline assignment: CDR1 MRHNA and CDR2 SNTAGT. V was pared by 6 bases and J by 7 bases, with 24 bases between. This CDR3 region has 16 residues. CDR3 residues: CASSALNDLKGGGYTF. The CDR3, as DNA: TGTGCCAGCAGCGCCCTAAATGACCTGAAGGGAGGTGGCTACACCTTC.

The chain combines TRBV20-1 with TRBJ2-1; D is unclear. Trimming shortened V by 1 base and J by 6 bases, and 4 bases separated the two germline ends. Germline-derived CDR1 and CDR2 are DFQATT and SNEGSKA (reference sequence). There are 11 residues in the CDR3. The CDR3 reads CSARGPNEQFF. The CDR3 bases are TGCAGTGCTAGAGGACCCAATGAGCAGTTCTTC.

V is TRBV7-8 and J is TRBJ1-2, with D perhaps TRBD1 (5 bases). Trimming took 1 base from V and 0 from J, leaving 6 bases between them. Germline V gene data show CDR1 as SGHVS and CDR2 as FQNEAQ. The CDR3 has 14 residues. CDR3 in amino acids: CASSLGRANYGYTF. CDR3 in DNA: TGTGCCAGCAGCTTAGGCAGGGCTAACTATGGCTACACCTTC.

In its sample, this clone was seen once. This sequence joins TRBV18 and TRBJ2-2; D may be TRBD2 (5 bases). The V gene lost 6 bases and the J gene lost 5 bases, with 13 bases spanning the gap. Germline-derived CDR1 and CDR2 are KGHSH and LQKENI. CDR3 length: 14 residues. This chain's CDR3 is CASSDFFSTGELFF. CDR3 bases: TGTGCCAGCTCGGACTTTTTTAGTACCGGGGAGCTGTTTTTT.

V usage is TRBV19 and J usage is TRBJ2-2, with 10 bases fitting TRBD2. CDR1 is LNHDA and CDR2 is SQIVND in the germline V gene (reference sequence). The ends lost 2 bases at V and 3 bases at J; junction bases unmatched: 0. CDR3 length equals 15 residues. The CDR3 coding sequence is TGTGCCAGTAGTATACTAGCGGGAGACACCGGGGAGCTGTTTTTT. This codes for CASSILAGDTGELFF.

The rearrangement uses TRBV5-1 and TRBJ1-1, with a weak D call TRBD1 (6 bases). This CDR3 contains 15 residues. With 4 bases removed from V and 1 base from J, the gap between germline ends came to 14 bases. Per germline, CDR1 SGHRS and CDR2 YFSETQ. The CDR3 DNA is TGCGCCAGCAGCCCTGGGGGCGGAGAGAACACTGAAGCTTTCTTT. Translation: CASSPGGGENTEAFF.

This clone occurred once. The rearrangement joins TRBV7-2 to TRBJ2-1; no reliable D call. Germline lookup yields CDR1 SGHTA and CDR2 FQGNSA. This CDR3 spans 11 amino acids. The germline V and J ends were trimmed by 5 bases and 9 bases, with 8 bases remaining between them. CDR3 bases: TGTGCCAGCAGCGAACAGAGTGAGCAGTTCTTC. This codes for CASSEQSEQFF.

The chain carries TRBV28 and TRBJ2-7, with TRBD1 matching over 10 bases. Germline trimming cut 6 bases from V and 7 bases from J; bases unmatched to any gene: 15. This CDR3 is 16 amino acids long. CDR1 is MDHEN and CDR2 is SYDVKM in the germline V gene. This CDR3 is CASSPLTGQGFFEQYF. The CDR3 nucleotides are TGTGCCAGCAGCCCATTAACGGGACAGGGGTTTTTTGAGCAGTACTTC.

The chain couples TRBV6-5 to TRBJ1-6; D perhaps matches TRBD1 (6 bases). Germline V lookup: CDR1 MNHEY, CDR2 SVGAGI. V was trimmed by 0 bases and J by 10 bases, leaving 16 bases between them. This CDR3 is built from 16 residues. CDR3: CASSYSKGTLGSPLHF. The DNA of the CDR3 is TGTGCCAGCAGTTACTCGAAAGGGACACTAGGCTCACCCCTCCACTTT.

The rearrangement joins TRBV5-5 to TRBJ2-7, with 7 bases aligning to TRBD1. The CDR3 spans 15 residues. CDR1 is SGHKS and CDR2 is YYEKEE in the germline V gene (reference sequence). Trimming took 4 bases from V and 5 from J; bases not matched to a gene: 12. This chain's CDR3 is CASSPPTGSYDEQYF. As DNA, the CDR3 is TGTGCCAGCAGCCCGCCGACAGGGTCTTATGACGAGCAGTACTTC.

This clone was recorded only once. The chain's CDR3 is CASSDGQGANEKLFF. The CDR3 DNA sequence: TGTGCCAGCAGTGACGGTCAGGGGGCTAATGAAAAACTGTTTTTT. This chain joins TRBV6-4 and TRBJ1-4; 7 bases are a match to TRBD1. The CDR3 consists of 15 residues. V was clipped by 2 bases and J by 3 bases; unmatched bases: 3. CDR1 is MRHNA and CDR2 is SNTAGT in the germline V gene.

This sequence joins TRBV6-1 and TRBJ2-3; maybe TRBD1 (6 bases). V was pared by 1 base and J by 14 bases, with 22 bases between. The length of the CDR3 is 15 residues. Germline V gives CDR1 MNHNS, CDR2 SASEGT. CDR3 nucleotide sequence: TGTGCCAGCAGTGAAGTTTTTGGACAGCCCCGATTTGCGTATTTT. Amino acids: CASSEVFGQPRFAYF.

About this clone itself: A junction end diverges from the germline sequence, so it may reflect a read error. The rearrangement uses TRBV6-1 and TRBJ2-5, with 9 bases lining up with TRBD1. Germline V CDR1 and CDR2: MNHNS, SASEGT. The CDR3 is made up of 14 amino acids. The CDR3 nucleotides are TGTGCCAGCAGTGAGGGGACAGGGACCTTTCCCTGGCACTTC. It translates to CASSEGTGTFPWHF.